Detailed here is one T cell receptor (beta chain). Here immunoSEQ multiplex PCR was the method, and the copy in TCRdb shows in-frame clones only, minus some. The sample carries about 46,000 clones, about nine tenths recorded once. The data are from a study of OX40 agonist ivuxolimab in advanced cancers. The germline gives CDR1 SQVTM, CDR2 ANQGSEA. V lost 0 bases and J 5 bases, leaving 19 bases between the germline ends. This CDR3 has 16 residues. The chain carries TRBV29-1 and TRBJ1-1; no definite D call. The specimen was CD4+ or CD8+ T cells sorted from blood, collected in a trial of the OX40 agonist ivuxolimab. This TCR derives from an adult with an advanced solid tumor such as melanoma, head and neck, liver or kidney cancer. CDR3 nucleotides: TGCAGCGTTGAAGAGTTAGTTTGGTCCCGAGGAACTGAAGCTTTCTTT. It encodes CSVEELVWSRGTEAFF. Filled out from reference TRBV29-1 and TRBJ1-1, the complete variable domain reads SAVISQKPSRDICQRGTSLTIQCQVDSQVTMMFWYRQQPGQSLTLIATANQGSEATYESGFVIDKFPISRPNLTFSTLTVSNMSPEDSSIYLCSVEELVWSRGTEAFFGQGTRLTVV.